The 8 T cell receptor beta chains below were found in one sample sequenced in a study of CD8+ T cells in alopecia areata. As the sequencing template, cDNA was produced by extracting RNA and reverse transcribing it. Data came from immunoSEQ multiplex PCR; TCRdb stores just in-frame clones and leaves some out. The sample yields almost 250,000 clones, 65% to 70% seen once. This specimen consisted of CD4+ T cells sorted from blood, obtained at week 0. The receptors here all came from a human donor with alopecia areata.

The V and J genes are TRBV29-1 and TRBJ2-1, with 9 bases matching TRBD1. Germline-derived CDR1 and CDR2 are SQVTM and ANQGSEA. J lost 3 bases, V lost 6 bases, and 6 bases had no gene match. The CDR3 consists of 14 residues. CDR3 sequence (DNA): TGCAGCGTCGGGGGACAGGGAAGCTACAATGAGCAGTTCTTC. Encoded protein: CSVGGQGSYNEQFF.

This CDR3 is CAVTRGGSTEAFF. The CDR3 region has the DNA TGTGCCGTGACGAGGGGAGGGAGCACTGAAGCTTTCTTT. The chain combines TRBV30 with TRBJ1-1; D perhaps matches TRBD1 (5 bases). The length of the CDR3 is 13 residues. Between the trimmed V and J ends, which lost 8 bases and 4 bases, there was a span of 17 bases. Germline assignment: CDR1 GTSNPN and CDR2 SVGIG (reference sequence).

The chain couples TRBV9 to TRBJ1-2, with D hard to call. This CDR3 contains 12 residues. The V end was cut by 4 bases, the J end by 8 bases, with 12 bases between. The germline V gene has CDR1 SGDLS and CDR2 YYNGEE. The CDR3 bases are TGTGCCAGCAGCCGTGAGGGAAACGGCTACACCTTC. It codes for CASSREGNGYTF.

V gene TRBV4-2 combines with J gene TRBJ1-2; 8 nucleotides agree with TRBD1. CDR1 LGHNA and CDR2 YNFKEQ come from the germline V gene. The CDR3 extends over 19 amino acids. The J segment lost 6 bases and the V segment lost 1 base, leaving 19 bases of the junction unmatched. CDR3 protein: CASSQVFNQGAQKYHGYTF. CDR3 coding DNA: TGTGCCAGCAGCCAAGTTTTTAATCAGGGGGCGCAGAAATACCATGGCTACACCTTC.

This clone was recorded only once. V gene TRBV27 combines with J gene TRBJ1-2; possibly TRBD1 for D (5 bases). This CDR3 spans 15 amino acids. CDR1 and CDR2 (germline): MNHEY, SMNVEV (reference sequence). With 3 bases removed from V and 6 bases from J, the gap between germline ends came to 17 bases. The CDR3 spells CASSFSRTFDHGYTF. CDR3 DNA sequence: TGTGCCAGCAGTTTTTCCCGGACATTCGATCATGGCTACACCTTC.

The V call is TRBV30, the J call TRBJ2-6, with TRBD1 matching over 8 bases. The V and J ends lost 1 base and 1 base, in that order; junction bases with no gene match: 9. Germline V gives CDR1 GTSNPN, CDR2 SVGIG (reference sequence). This CDR3 is built from 18 residues. DNA for the CDR3: TGTGCCTGGAGTGGGGGGACAGGACACCTTTCTGGGGCCAACGTCCTGACTTTC. Its protein product is CAWSGGTGHLSGANVLTF.

This clone was counted only a few times. The genes are TRBV5-1 and TRBJ2-5; D unclear. CDR3 size: 13 residues. Germline CDR1 is SGHRS and CDR2 is YFSETQ. V was cut by 4 bases and J by 3 bases, with 10 bases left in between. CDR3 sequence: CASSVTDKETQYF. CDR3 sequence (DNA): TGCGCCAGCAGCGTCACAGATAAAGAGACCCAGTACTTC.

The chain links TRBV5-1 to TRBJ2-7; D unresolved. This CDR3 contains 14 residues. Trimming pared 4 bases from V and 2 bases from J, leaving 13 bases between. The V gene's germline CDR1 is SGHRS and CDR2 YFSETQ. The CDR3 sequence is CASSHDPDTYEQYF. The CDR3 DNA follows: TGCGCCAGCAGCCACGACCCTGACACCTACGAGCAGTACTTC.